This TCR beta chain was retrieved from a study of radiotherapy plus CTLA-4 blockade in lung cancer. Study-level information: Of all patients, 15% to 20% responded objectively and approximately 29% showed disease control.

The V segment lost 3 bases and the J segment 3 bases; nucleotides outside the gene matches: 4. CDR3 length: 15 amino acids. Germline V gene lookup returns CDR1 SGHRS and CDR2 YFSETQ. As concerns this clone: Its antigen is still unknown.

Points from the study as a whole: Early blood T cell clone dynamics reportedly forecast response best, with interferon-beta. After radiotherapy and ipilimumab, tumor-derived clones expanded in peripheral blood.

Data came from immunoSEQ multiplex PCR; TCRdb stores just in-frame clones and leaves some out. Of 70,000 to 90,000 clones in the sample, around 87% were seen once. The sequence came from a human donor with non-small cell lung cancer who had stable disease on radiotherapy plus ipilimumab. The chain uses TRBV5-1 and TRBJ2-3; 10 bases are a match to TRBD2. The input for sequencing was peripheral blood, taken from a patient treated with radiotherapy plus ipilimumab. The CDR3 region is CASSSGLASTDTQYF. Written as DNA, the CDR3 is TGCGCCAGCAGCTCGGGACTAGCGAGTACAGATACGCAGTATTTT.